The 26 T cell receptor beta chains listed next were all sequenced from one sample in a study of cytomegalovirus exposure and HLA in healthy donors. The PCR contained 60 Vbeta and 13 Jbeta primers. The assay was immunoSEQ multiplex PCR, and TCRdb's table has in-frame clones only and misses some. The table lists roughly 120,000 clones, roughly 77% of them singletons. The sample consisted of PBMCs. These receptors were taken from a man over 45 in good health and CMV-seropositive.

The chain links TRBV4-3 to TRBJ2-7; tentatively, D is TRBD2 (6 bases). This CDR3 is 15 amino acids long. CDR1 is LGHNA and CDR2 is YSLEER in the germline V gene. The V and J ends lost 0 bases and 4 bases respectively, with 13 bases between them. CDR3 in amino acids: CASSQETGLPYEQYF. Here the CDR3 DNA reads TGCGCCAGCAGCCAAGAAACGGGACTTCCTTACGAGCAGTACTTC.

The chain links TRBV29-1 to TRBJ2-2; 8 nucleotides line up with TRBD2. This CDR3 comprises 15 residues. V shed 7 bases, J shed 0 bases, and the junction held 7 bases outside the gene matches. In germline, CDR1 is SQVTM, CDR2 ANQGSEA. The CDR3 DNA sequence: TGCAGCGCAACCGGGGGGGCCACGAACACCGGGGAGCTGTTTTTT. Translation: CSATGGATNTGELFF.

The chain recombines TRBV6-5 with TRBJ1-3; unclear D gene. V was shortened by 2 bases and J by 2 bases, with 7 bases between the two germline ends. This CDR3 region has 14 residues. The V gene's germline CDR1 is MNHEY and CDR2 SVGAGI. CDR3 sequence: CASSYLGAGNTIYF. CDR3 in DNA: TGTGCCAGCAGTTACCTAGGTGCTGGAAACACCATATATTTT.

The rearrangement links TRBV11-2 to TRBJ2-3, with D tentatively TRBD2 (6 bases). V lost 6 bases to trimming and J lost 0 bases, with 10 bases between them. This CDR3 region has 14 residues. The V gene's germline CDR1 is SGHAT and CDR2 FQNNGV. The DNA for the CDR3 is TGTGCCAGCAGGCTAGCGATCAGCACAGATACGCAGTATTTT. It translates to CASRLAISTDTQYF.

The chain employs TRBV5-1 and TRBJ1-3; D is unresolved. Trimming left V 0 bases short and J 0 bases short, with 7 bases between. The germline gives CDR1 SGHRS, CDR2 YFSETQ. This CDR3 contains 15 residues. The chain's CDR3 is CASSLDGSSGNTIYF. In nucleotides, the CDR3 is TGCGCCAGCAGCTTGGATGGGAGCTCTGGAAACACCATATATTTT.

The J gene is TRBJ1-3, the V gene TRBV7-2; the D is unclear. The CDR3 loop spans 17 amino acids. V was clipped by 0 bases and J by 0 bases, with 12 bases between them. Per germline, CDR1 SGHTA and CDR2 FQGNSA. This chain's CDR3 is CASSLALRRSSGNTIYF. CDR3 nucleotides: TGTGCCAGCAGCTTAGCGCTGCGACGGAGCTCTGGAAACACCATATATTTT.

CDR3 nucleotide sequence: TGTGCCAGCAGCTTGGCGATGGGCGATACGCAGTATTTT. Translation: CASSLAMGDTQYF. This chain joins TRBV5-4 and TRBJ2-3; D is ambiguous. Trimming took 0 bases from V and 6 from J, leaving 8 bases between them. The CDR3 sequence is 13 residues long. The germline gives CDR1 SGHNT, CDR2 YYREEE (reference sequence).

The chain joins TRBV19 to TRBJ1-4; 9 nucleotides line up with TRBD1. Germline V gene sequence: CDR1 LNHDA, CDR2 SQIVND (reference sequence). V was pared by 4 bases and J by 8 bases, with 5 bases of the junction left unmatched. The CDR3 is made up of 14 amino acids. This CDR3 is CASSTGQGWEKLFF. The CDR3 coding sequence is TGTGCCAGTAGTACCGGACAGGGGTGGGAAAAACTGTTTTTT.

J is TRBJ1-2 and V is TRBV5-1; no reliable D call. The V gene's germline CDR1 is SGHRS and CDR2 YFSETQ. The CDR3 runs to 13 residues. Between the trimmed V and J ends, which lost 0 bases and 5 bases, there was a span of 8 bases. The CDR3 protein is CASSLAAGYGYTF. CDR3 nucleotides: TGCGCCAGCAGCTTGGCCGCGGGGTATGGCTACACCTTC.

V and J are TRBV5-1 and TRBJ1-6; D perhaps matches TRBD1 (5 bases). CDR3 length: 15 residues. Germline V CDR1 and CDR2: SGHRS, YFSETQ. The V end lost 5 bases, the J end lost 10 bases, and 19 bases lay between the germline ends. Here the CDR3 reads CASSLDPGTTSPLHF. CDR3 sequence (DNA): TGCGCCAGCAGTCTCGATCCCGGGACTACCTCACCCCTCCACTTT. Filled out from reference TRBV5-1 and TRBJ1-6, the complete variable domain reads KAGVTQTPRYLIKTRGQQVTLSCSPISGHRSVSWYQQTPGQGLQFLFEYFSETQRNKGNFPGRFSGRQFSNSRSEMNVSTLELGDSALYLCASSLDPGTTSPLHFGNGTRLTVT.

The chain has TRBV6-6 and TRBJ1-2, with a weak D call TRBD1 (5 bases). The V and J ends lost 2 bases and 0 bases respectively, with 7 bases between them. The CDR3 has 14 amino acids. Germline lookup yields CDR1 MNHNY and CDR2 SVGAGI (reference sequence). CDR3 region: CASSYGGANYGYTF. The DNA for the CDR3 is TGTGCCAGCAGTTACGGGGGGGCTAACTATGGCTACACCTTC.

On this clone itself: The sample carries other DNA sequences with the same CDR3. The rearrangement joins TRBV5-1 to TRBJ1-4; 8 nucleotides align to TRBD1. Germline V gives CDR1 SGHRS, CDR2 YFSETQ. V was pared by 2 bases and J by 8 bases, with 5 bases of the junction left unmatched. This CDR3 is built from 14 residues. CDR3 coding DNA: TGCGCCAGCAGCTTAGGACAGGGAACCGAAAAACTGTTTTTT. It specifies CASSLGQGTEKLFF.

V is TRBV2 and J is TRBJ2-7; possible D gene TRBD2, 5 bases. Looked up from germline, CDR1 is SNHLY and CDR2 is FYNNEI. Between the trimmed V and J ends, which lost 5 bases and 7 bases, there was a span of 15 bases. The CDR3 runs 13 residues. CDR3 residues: CASSIRDAGEQYF. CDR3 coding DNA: TGTGCCAGCAGTATCCGGGATGCAGGAGAGCAGTACTTC.

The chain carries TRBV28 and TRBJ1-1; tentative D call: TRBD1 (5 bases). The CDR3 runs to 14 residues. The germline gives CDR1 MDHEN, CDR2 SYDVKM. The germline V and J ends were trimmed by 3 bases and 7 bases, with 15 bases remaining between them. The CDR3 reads CASSLVQAGGEAFF. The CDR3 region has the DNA TGTGCCAGCAGTTTGGTACAGGCGGGGGGTGAAGCTTTCTTT.

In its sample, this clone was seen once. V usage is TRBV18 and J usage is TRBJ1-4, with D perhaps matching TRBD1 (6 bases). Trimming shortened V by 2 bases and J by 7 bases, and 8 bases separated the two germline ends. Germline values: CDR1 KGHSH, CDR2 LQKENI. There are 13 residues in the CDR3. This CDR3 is CASSPGGGEKLFF. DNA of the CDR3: TGTGCCAGCTCACCAGGGGGCGGTGAAAAACTGTTTTTT.

CDR3 in DNA: TGTGCCAGCAGCTTAACATCGTCCTATGGCTACACCTTC. The encoded protein is CASSLTSSYGYTF. The rearrangement joins TRBV5-8 to TRBJ1-2; D remains unclear. V was pared by 2 bases and J by 4 bases, with 9 bases between. Germline V gives CDR1 SGHTS, CDR2 YDEGEE. The CDR3 has 13 residues.

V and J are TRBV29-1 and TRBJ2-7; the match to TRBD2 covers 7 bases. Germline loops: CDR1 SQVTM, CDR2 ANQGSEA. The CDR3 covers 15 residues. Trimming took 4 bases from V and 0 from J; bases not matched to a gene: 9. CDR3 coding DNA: TGCAGCGTTGGGGGGGGGACGGATACCTCCTACGAGCAGTACTTC. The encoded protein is CSVGGGTDTSYEQYF.

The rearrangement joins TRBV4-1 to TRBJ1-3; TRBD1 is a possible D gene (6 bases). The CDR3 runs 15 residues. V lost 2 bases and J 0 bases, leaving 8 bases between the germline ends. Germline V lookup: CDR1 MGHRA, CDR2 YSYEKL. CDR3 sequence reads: CASSQTGSSGNTIYF. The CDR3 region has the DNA TGCGCCAGCAGCCAAACAGGGAGCTCTGGAAACACCATATATTTT.

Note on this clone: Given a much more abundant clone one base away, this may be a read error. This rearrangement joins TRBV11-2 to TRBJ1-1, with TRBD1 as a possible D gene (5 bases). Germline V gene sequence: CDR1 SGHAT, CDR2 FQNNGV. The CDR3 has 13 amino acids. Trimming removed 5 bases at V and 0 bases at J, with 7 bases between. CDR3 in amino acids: CASSVQVNTEAFF. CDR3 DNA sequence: TGTGCCAGCAGCGTACAGGTGAACACTGAAGCTTTCTTT.

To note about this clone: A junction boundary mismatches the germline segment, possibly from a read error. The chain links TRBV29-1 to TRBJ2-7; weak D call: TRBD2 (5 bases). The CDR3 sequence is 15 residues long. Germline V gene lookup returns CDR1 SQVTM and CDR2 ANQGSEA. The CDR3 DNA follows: TGCAGCGTTGAAGTGCCCGGAGGTCTCAAGTACGGGCAGTACTTC. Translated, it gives CSVEVPGGLKYGQYF.

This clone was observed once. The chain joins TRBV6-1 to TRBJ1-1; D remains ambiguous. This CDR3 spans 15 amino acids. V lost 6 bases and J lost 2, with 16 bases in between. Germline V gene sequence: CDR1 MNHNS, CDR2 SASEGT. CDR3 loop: CASSSLSPSNTEAFF. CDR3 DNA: TGTGCCAGCAGCTCCCTTTCCCCCTCTAACACTGAAGCTTTCTTT.

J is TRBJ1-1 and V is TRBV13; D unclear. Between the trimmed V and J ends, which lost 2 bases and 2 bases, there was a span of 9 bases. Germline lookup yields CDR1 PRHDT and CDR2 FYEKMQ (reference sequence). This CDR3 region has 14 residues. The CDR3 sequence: CASSLNRRNTEAFF. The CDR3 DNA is TGTGCCAGCAGCTTAAACAGAAGAAACACTGAAGCTTTCTTT. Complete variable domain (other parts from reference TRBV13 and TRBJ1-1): AAGVIQSPRHLIKEKRETATLKCYPIPRHDTVYWYQQGPGQDPQFLISFYEKMQSDKGSIPDRFSAQQFSDYHSELNMSSLELGDSALYFCASSLNRRNTEAFFGQGTRLTVV.

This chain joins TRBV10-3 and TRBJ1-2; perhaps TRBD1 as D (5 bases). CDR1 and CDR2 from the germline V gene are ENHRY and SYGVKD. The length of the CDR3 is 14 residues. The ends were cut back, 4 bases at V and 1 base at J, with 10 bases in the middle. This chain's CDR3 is CAISGLGVNYGYTF. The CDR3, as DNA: TGTGCCATCAGTGGCCTAGGGGTTAACTATGGCTACACCTTC.

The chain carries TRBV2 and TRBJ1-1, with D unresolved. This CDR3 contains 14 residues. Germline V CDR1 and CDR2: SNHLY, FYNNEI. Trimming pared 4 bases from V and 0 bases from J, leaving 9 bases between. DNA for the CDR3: TGTGCCAGCAGTGGAGAGGCCCTGAACACTGAAGCTTTCTTT. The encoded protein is CASSGEALNTEAFF.

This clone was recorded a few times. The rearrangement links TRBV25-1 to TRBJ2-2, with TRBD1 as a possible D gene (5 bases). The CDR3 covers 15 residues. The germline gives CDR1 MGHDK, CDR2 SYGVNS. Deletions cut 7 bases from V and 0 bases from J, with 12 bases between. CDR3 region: CASTDDSTNTGELFF. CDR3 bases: TGTGCCAGCACGGACGACAGCACGAACACCGGGGAGCTGTTTTTT.

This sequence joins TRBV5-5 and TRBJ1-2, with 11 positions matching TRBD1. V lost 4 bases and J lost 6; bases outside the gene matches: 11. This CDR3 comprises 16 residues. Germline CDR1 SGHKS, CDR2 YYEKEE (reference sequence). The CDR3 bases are TGTGCCAGCAGCCCAAGGGGACAGGGGGTCGTAGATGGCTACACCTTC. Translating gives CASSPRGQGVVDGYTF.